Included here is one T cell receptor (beta chain) sequence, with context. The record originates from a study of shared clonotypes between healthy human individuals. The CDR3 is made up of 15 amino acids. The V gene's germline CDR1 is SGHTS and CDR2 YDEGEE. V lost 2 bases to trimming and J lost 0 bases, with 12 bases between them. Clones were read by immunoSEQ multiplex PCR, and TCRdb kept only the in-frame ones, dropping some. This sample has 1.6 million or so clones; roughly 96% occur once, and the top ten carry 1.2%. Sequenced material: naive CD4+ T cells sorted from blood. As for subset: CD45RA+ positively selected. The receptor comes from a man younger than 45 in good health. The chain combines TRBV5-8 with TRBJ2-7; maybe TRBD2 (5 bases). Here the CDR3 DNA reads TGTGCCAGCAGCTTTGGGAGCTTAAACTCCTACGAGCAGTACTTC. As protein: CASSFGSLNSYEQYF. The complete variable domain, with remaining parts taken from reference TRBV5-8 and TRBJ2-7, reads EAGVTQSPTHLIKTRGQQATLRCSPISGHTSVYWYQQALGLGLQFLLWYDEGEERNRGNFPPRFSGRQFPNYSSELNVNALELEDSALYLCASSFGSLNSYEQYFGPGTRLTVT.